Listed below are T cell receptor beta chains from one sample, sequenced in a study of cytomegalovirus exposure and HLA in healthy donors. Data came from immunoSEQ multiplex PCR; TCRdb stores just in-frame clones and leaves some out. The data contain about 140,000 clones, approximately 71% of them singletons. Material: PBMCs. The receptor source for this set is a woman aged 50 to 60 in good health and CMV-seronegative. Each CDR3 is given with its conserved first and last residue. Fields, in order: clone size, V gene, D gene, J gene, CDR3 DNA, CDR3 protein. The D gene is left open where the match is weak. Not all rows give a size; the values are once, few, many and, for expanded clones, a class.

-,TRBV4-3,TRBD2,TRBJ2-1,TGCGCCAGCAGCGACGGACGGGGGGAGGATGAGCAGTTCTTC,CASSDGRGEDEQFF
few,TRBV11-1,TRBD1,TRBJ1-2,TGTGCCAGCAGCTTCGACAGGGGCGGAGGGTATGGCTACACCTTC,CASSFDRGGGYGYTF
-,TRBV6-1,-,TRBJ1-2,TGTGCCAGCAGTTCTGGGGGGTATGGCTACACCTTC,CASSSGGYGYTF
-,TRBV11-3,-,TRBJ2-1,TGTGCCGGAAGGACAGCCTCTAGCCATGAGCAGTTCTTC,CAGRTASSHEQFF
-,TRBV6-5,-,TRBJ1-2,TGTGCCAGCAGCCGTGGAGGATTCTATGGCTACACCTTC,CASSRGGFYGYTF
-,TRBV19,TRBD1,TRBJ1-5,TGTGCCAGTGCCGGACAGGGCAATCAGCCCCAGCATTTT,CASAGQGNQPQHF
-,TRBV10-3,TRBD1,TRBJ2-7,TGTGCCATCAGCCGGGGACAGGGGGTCTACGAGCAGTACTTC,CAISRGQGVYEQYF
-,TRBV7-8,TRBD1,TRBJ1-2,TGTGCCAGCAGCTCTCGGACAGGGCCTGGCTACACCTTC,CASSSRTGPGYTF
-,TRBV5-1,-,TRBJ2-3,TGCGCCAGCAGCCCCGGAGCAGCCTCTAGCACAGATACGCAGTATTTT,CASSPGAASSTDTQYF
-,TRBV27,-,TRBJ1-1,TGTGCCAGCAGCCCTAACAGGGATCGGACTACTGAAGCTTTCTTT,CASSPNRDRTTEAFF
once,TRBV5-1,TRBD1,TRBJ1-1,TGCGCCAGCAGCTTGGGGATGGACAGGTCTGAAGCTTTCTTT,CASSLGMDRSEAFF
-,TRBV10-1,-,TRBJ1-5,TGCGCCAGCAGTGGAAAGACAGGATATAGCAATCAGCCCCAGCATTTT,CASSGKTGYSNQPQHF
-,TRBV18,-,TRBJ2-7,TGTGCCAGCTCACCACGAGCAGACAGTCCGGGCGAGCAGTACTTC,CASSPRADSPGEQYF
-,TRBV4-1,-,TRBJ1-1,TGCGCCAGCAGCCAAGACGCGGGGGGCCGGACTGAAGCTTTCTTT,CASSQDAGGRTEAFF
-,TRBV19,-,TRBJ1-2,TGTGCCCAACCCCAAGACAGTTTAAACTATGGCTACACCTTC,CAQPQDSLNYGYTF
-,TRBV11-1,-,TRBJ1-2,TGTGCCAGCAGCTCCGAAGGGCACAGGAAAGGAAATGGCTACACCTTC,CASSSEGHRKGNGYTF
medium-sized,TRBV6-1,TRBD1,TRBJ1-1,TGTGCCAGCAGTGATGACAGGGGGTTGGTGAACACTGAAGCTTTCTTT,CASSDDRGLVNTEAFF
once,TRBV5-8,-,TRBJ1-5,TGTGCCAGCAGCTTGGGGGCAGGGTGGAGCAATCAGCCCCAGCATTTT,CASSLGAGWSNQPQHF
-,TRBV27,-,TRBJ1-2,TGTGCCAGCAGTTACCGATCCTCAGGGATCGGAGGCTACACCTTC,CASSYRSSGIGGYTF
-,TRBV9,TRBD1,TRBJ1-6,TGTGCCAGCAGCGCCGACAGGGAAAGTTCACCCCTCCACTTT,CASSADRESSPLHF
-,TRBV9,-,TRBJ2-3,TGTGCCAGCAGCGGAGGTCGCACAGATACGCAGTATTTT,CASSGGRTDTQYF
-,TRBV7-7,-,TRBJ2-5,TGTGCTAGCAGCCTCGCCAGGGTGTCGGAGACCCAGTACTTC,CASSLARVSETQYF
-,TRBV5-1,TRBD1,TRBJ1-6,TGCGCCAGCAGCCCGGAGGGACAGGGGGCGGATAATTCACCCCTCCACTTT,CASSPEGQGADNSPLHF
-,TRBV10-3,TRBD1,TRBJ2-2,TGTGCCATCAGTGTCCGACAGGGGGACACCGGGGAGCTGTTTTTT,CAISVRQGDTGELFF
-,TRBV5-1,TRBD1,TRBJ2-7,TGCGCCAGCAGCTTGGATGGGGACAGGTACTACGAGCAGTACTTC,CASSLDGDRYYEQYF
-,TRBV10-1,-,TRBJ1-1,TGCGCCAGCAGTGAGTCTGGGACACTGAACACTGAAGCTTTCTTT,CASSESGTLNTEAFF
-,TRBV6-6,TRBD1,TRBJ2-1,TGTGCCAGCAGCGGCCCCGGACAGGCAGGACAATATGAGCAGTTCTTC,CASSGPGQAGQYEQFF
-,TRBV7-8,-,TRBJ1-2,TGTGCCAGCAGCTTAGAGTCAGCGAACTATGGCTACACCTTC,CASSLESANYGYTF
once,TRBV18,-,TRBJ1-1,TGTGCCAGCTCACCGGCAGGGAACACTGAAGCTTTCTTT,CASSPAGNTEAFF
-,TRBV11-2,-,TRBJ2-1,TGTGCCAGCAGCTTATTACAGGCCTACAATGAGCAGTTCTTC,CASSLLQAYNEQFF
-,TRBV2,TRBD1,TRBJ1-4,TGTGCCAGCAGACTAGACAGGGACAGCGAAAAACTGTTTTTT,CASRLDRDSEKLFF
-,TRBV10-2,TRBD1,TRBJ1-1,TGCGCCAGCGGAGGGGTAAACAGGGGGAACACTGAAGCTTTCTTT,CASGGVNRGNTEAFF
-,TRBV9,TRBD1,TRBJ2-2,TGTGCCAGCAGCGTTCAGGGGGTAGGGGAGCTGTTTTTT,CASSVQGVGELFF
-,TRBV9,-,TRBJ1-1,TGTGCCAGCAGCGTACACTCAGGAGGGGTGAGCACTGAAGCTTTCTTT,CASSVHSGGVSTEAFF
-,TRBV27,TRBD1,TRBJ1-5,TGTGCCAGCAGTTTCCATGGACAGGGGATCGGTCAGCCCCAGCATTTT,CASSFHGQGIGQPQHF
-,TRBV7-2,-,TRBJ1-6,TGTGCCAGCAGCCAGGCCTCCTATAATTCACCCCTCCACTTT,CASSQASYNSPLHF
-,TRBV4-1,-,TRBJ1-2,TGCGCCAGCAGCCAAGGAGGGTTTAATCACTATGGCTACACCTTC,CASSQGGFNHYGYTF
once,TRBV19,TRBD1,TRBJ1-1,TGTGCCAGTAGCCTAGGGACAGGGAGATTGAACACTGAAGCTTTCTTT,CASSLGTGRLNTEAFF
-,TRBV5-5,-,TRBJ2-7,TGTGCCAGCAGCTTGGAATTCCCCCGGCAGTACTTC,CASSLEFPRQYF
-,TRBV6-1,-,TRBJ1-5,TGTGCCAGCAGTGAGTTTACCTCGGGGGGGTGGCAGCCCCAGCATTTT,CASSEFTSGGWQPQHF
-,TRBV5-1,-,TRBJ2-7,TGCGCCAGCAGCAGGGACACTCACTACGAGCAGTACTTC,CASSRDTHYEQYF
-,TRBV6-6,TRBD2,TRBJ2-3,TGTGCCAGCAGACGGGGGGGCCTCGCAGATACGCAGTATTTT,CASRRGGLADTQYF
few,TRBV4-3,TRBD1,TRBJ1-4,TGCGCCAGCAGCCATCAGACAGGGAGTGGGGTTAATGAAAAACTGTTTTTT,CASSHQTGSGVNEKLFF
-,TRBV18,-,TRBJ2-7,TGTGCCAGCTCACCACAGCGAACGGGCTCTTATAGTGGGAGCTCCTACGAGCAGTACTTC,CASSPQRTGSYSGSSYEQYF
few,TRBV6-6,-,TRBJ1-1,TGTGCCAGCAGTTACTCGCGGGGGAACACTGAAGCTTTCTTT,CASSYSRGNTEAFF
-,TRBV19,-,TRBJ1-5,TGTGCCAGTAGTATAGGGGGAGGGGGGATCGGCAATCAGCCCCAGCATTTT,CASSIGGGGIGNQPQHF
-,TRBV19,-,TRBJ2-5,TGTGCCAGTAGTGATACAGGCCAAGAGACCCAGTACTTC,CASSDTGQETQYF
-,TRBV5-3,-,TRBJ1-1,TGTGCCAGAACGGAGGTTAACACTGAAGCTTTCTTT,CARTEVNTEAFF
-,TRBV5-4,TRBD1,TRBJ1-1,TGTGCCAGCAGCTTGACAGGGGACGCAAACACTGAAGCTTTCTTT,CASSLTGDANTEAFF
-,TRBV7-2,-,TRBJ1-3,TGTGCCAGCAGCCGGCAGGGATCGACGGGAAACACCATATATTTT,CASSRQGSTGNTIYF
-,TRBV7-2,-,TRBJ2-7,TGTGCCAGCATCGAACAGGGGAGGTTCCCCTACGAGCAGTACTTC,CASIEQGRFPYEQYF
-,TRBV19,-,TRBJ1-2,TGTGCCAGTAGTATTCCCCTTACTAACTATGGCTACACCTTC,CASSIPLTNYGYTF
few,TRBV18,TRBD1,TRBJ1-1,TGTGCCAGCTCAAGGACAGGGGGGAACACTGAAGCTTTCTTT,CASSRTGGNTEAFF
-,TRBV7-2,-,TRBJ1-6,TGTGCCAGCATCTCGGGGGGCTCCCGGAATTCACCCCTCCACTTT,CASISGGSRNSPLHF
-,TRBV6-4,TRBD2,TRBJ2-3,TGTGCCAGCAGTGAGCAGCGGGGGGGCACAGATACGCAGTATTTT,CASSEQRGGTDTQYF
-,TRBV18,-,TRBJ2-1,TGTGCCAGCTCGGACAGCTTACAGAATGAGCAGTTCTTC,CASSDSLQNEQFF
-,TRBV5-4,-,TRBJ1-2,TGTGCCAGCAGCTTGAGACAGACAGGCCCTGCGGCCAGAACTATTTATGGCTACACCTTC,CASSLRQTGPAARTIYGYTF